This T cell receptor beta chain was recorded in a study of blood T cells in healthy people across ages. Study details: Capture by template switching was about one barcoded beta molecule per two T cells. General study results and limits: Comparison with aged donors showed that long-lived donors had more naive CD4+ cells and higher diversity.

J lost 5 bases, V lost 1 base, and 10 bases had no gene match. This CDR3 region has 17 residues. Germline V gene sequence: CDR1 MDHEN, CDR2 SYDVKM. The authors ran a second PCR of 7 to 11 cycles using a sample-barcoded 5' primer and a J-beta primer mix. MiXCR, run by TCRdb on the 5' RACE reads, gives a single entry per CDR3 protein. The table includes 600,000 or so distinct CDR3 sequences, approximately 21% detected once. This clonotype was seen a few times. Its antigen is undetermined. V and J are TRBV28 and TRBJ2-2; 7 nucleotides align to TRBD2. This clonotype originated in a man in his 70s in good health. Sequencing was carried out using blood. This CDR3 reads CASSLLLRGRGTGELFF. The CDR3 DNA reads TGTGCCAGCAGTTTATTACTACGCGGGAGAGGGACCGGGGAGCTGTTTTTT.